Below, one T cell receptor beta chain is given with its context. Its antigen is still unknown. Base-call qualities are not available, and no considerably larger clone is one nucleotide away. V loses 0 bases, J loses 7 bases, and the germline ends lie 13 bases apart. The germline V gene yields SGDLS for CDR1 and YYNGEE for CDR2. Its CDR3 holds 14 amino acids, cysteine through phenylalanine. Kept here is only the CDR3 DNA, which spans 42 bases and is read in frame from base 1. This entry belongs to a study of shared clonotypes between healthy human individuals (TCRdb year 2020). Regarding the study in general: The cohort included three men and a couple of women between 18 and 49 years of age. For each donor, three plates each were used for CD4 naive and CD4 memory, two plates were used for CD8 naive, and one plate was used for CD8 memory. To estimate repertoire size and how much clonotypes are shared between individuals, the study performed deep sequencing of blood TCR repertoires from a few healthy adults. Different laboratories and diverse techniques were used to prepare libraries and sequence TCR repertoires, to increase sequencing depth and limit assay-specific biases. Between about 0.8 and 9.5 billion PBMCs per donor were obtained by leukapheresis.

Healthy HIV-negative adults with no recently reported acute infections or vaccinations were included as donors. All donors were Caucasian adults living in Nashville, Tennessee, USA. Magnetic negative selection was used to enrich CD4+ T cells, after which naive cells were positively selected on CD45RA and the negative fraction became the memory subset. After blood collection by leukapheresis, PBMCs were isolated using Ficoll-Histopaque density gradient centrifugation and then cryopreserved in the vapor phase of liquid nitrogen. Analytical flow cytometry was used to check the purity and quantity of each magnetically sorted T cell population. Genomic DNA was isolated from each sorted fraction and quantified by UV absorbance on a Nanodrop 2000c. Overall study outcomes, separate from this receptor: When several donors were compared, the shared fraction of clonotypes was about 5% for naive CD4, 3.5% to 4% for naive CD8, 2% to 2.5% for memory CD4, and under 0.5% for memory CD8. Pairwise subsampling indicated that sequencing depth was expected to affect the degree of clonotype sharing among donors. Even with the large sequencing depth, rarefaction of the sorted-subset datasets indicated that sequencing was incomplete. Because the study included only a small number of donors, the genetic and exposure-history diversity represented was limited. Sampling was restricted to blood, and TCR repertoires in tissues likely differ from the TCR repertoires found in blood. Naive subsets generally had larger estimated clonotype richness than memory subsets. Higher generation probabilities were observed for clonotypes shared by all four sorted-subset donors than for non-shared clonotypes.

TCR CDR3 regions were amplified from genomic DNA by multiplex PCR using the deep immunoSEQ assay. Extracted genomic DNA from each cell subset was spread evenly across all wells of several immunoSEQ 96-well plates, with each plate serving as a replicate. Each replicate PCR for sorted subsets received about 220 ng genomic DNA, equal to around 32,000 T cell genomes. The purified libraries were quantified using a Qubit 3.0 fluorometer, sized with a Bioanalyzer 2100, and then quantified again using the KAPA Library Quantification kit. Every immunoSEQ 96-well plate was sequenced on a separate single-read 150-cycle Illumina NextSeq 550 flow cell. As for the original processing: The immunoSEQ output contained only junctional sequences without quality scores, so filtering could not match that applied to full-length reads. To assign V/J genes and CDR3, sequences were annotated using PyIR, a Python wrapper for IgBLAST v1.9, with IMGT germline references. Any read was removed if the V/J assignment was weak (E-value above 1e-6), the CDR3 was missing, or the read contained stop codons, out-of-frame junctions, or ambiguous translated residues. A V3J clonotype was defined by an identical inferred V gene, J gene, and CDR3 amino acid sequence. Percentage overlap between repertoires was calculated by dividing the number of shared unique clonotypes by the size of the smaller repertoire. RTK rarefaction, the Chao1 estimator, and Recon v2.1 estimates of unobserved clonotypes were used to assess repertoire richness. For all TCRbeta clonotypes obtained by the gDNA method from a few donors, generation probabilities were computed with OLGA. TCRdb limited this immuneACCESS table to in-frame rearrangements with V and J called. A share of clones is missing; checked studies link under half to unresolved V genes, and the rest is unexplained. V, J and clone size are those of that table, while D and trimming were read from the DNA. This sample gives 1 million to 1.2 million clones in total; roughly 80% of them show up just once. The ten largest account for 0.89% of the sample.

The chain uses TRBV9 and TRBJ2-5, and possibly TRBD2, on 5 matching bases. The receptor was isolated from a young man in good health. Some clones in this sample may be carry-over from other donors' samples. The sample was memory CD4+ T cells from PBMCs. The label giving this sample's cell subset or site can be read as: CD45RA-negative fraction. The encoded CDR3 is CASSVASGMGTQYF. The DNA sequence is as follows: TGTGCCAGCAGCGTAGCTTCGGGGATGGGGACCCAGTACTTC.